A single T cell receptor (beta chain) is shown here with its context. Its antigen is still unknown. This entry comes from a study of response to subunit inactivated influenza vaccine. Germline V gene lookup returns CDR1 SQVTM and CDR2 ANQGSEA. The CDR3 spans 15 residues. V gave up 5 bases and J gave up 6 bases; unmatched junction bases: 10. TCRdb re-derived calls from the RT-PCR reads in MiXCR, one entry per CDR3 protein. This sample yields more than 500,000 distinct CDR3 sequences, of which approximately 10% are seen a single time; more than 9.5% belongs to the top ten. General observations from the study: That few new T cells are recruited by each seasonal influenza vaccination was the authors' suggestion.

This sample also belongs to another study, concerning T cells expressing NK-cell markers. That publication notes: cDNA encoding TCR beta was synthesized via 5'RACE template switching incorporating UMIs. Seven sequenced donors out of eight were HCMV-seropositive, one seronegative.

This TCR came from a man in his fifties or sixties who received an inactivated influenza vaccine. Sample: PBMCs from blood, taken on the day of vaccination. The chain uses TRBV29-1 and TRBJ2-3, with 11 bases aligning to TRBD2. CDR3 sequence (DNA): TGCAGCGTTAATACACTAGCGGGAGCGTACGATACGCAGTATTTT. It codes for CSVNTLAGAYDTQYF.